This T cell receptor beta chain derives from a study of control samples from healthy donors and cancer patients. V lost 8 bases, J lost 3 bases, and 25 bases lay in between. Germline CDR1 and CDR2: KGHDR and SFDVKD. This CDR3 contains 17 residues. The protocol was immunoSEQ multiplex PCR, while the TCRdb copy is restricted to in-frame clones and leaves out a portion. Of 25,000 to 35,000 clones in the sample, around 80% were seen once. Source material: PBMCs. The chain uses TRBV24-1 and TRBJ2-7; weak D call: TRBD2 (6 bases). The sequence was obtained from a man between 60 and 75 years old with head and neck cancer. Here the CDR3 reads CATTAPGRGIWYYEQYF. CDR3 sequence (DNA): TGTGCCACCACTGCCCCTGGGCGGGGAATCTGGTACTACGAGCAGTACTTC.